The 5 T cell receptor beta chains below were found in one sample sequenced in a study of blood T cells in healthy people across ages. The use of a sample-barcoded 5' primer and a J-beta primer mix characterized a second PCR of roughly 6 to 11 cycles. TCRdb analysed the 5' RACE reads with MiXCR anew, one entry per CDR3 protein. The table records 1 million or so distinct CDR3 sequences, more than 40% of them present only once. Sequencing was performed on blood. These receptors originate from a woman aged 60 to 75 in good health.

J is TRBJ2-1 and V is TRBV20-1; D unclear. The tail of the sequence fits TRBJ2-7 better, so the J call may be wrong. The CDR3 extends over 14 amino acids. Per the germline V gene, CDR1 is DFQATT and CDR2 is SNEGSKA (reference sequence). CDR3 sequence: CSALTESSYNEQYF. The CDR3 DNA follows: TGCAGTGCGCTGACGGAGAGCTCCTACAATGAGCAGTACTTC.

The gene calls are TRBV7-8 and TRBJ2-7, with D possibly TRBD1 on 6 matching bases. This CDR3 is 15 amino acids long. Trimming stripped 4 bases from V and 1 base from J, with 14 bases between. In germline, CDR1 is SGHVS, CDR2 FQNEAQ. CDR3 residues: CASSSKTGWSYEQYF. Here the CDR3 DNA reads TGTGCCAGCAGCTCAAAGACAGGTTGGTCCTACGAGCAGTACTTC.

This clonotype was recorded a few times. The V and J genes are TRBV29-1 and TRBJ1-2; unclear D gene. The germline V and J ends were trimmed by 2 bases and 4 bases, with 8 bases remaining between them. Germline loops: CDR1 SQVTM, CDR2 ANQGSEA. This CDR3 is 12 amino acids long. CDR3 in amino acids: CSVESSIYGYTF. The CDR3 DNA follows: TGCAGCGTTGAAAGTTCTATCTATGGCTACACCTTC.

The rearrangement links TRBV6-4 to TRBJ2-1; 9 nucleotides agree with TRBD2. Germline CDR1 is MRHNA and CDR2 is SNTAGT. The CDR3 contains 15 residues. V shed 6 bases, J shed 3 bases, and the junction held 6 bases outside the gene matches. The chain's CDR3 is CASSPDSGSYNEQFF. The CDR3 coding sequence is TGTGCCAGCAGCCCTGATAGCGGGAGCTACAATGAGCAGTTCTTC.

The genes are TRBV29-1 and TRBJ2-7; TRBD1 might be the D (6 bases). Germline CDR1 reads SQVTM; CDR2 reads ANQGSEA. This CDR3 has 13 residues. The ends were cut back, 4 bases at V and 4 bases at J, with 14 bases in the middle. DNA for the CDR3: TGCAGCGTTGTCGGGACACAAAATTACGAGCAGTACTTC. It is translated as CSVVGTQNYEQYF.